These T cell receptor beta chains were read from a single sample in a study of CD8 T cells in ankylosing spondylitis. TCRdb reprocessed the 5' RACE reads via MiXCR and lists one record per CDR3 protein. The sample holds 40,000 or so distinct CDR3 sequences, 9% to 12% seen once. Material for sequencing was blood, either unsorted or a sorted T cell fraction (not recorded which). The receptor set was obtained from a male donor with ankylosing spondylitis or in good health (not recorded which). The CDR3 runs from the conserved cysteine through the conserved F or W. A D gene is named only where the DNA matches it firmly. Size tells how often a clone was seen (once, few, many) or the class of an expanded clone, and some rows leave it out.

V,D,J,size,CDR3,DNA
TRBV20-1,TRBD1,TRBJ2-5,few,CSATSRDRGQETQYF,TGCAGTGCCACAAGCCGGGACAGGGGCCAAGAGACCCAGTACTTC
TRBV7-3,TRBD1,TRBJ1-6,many,CASSATGGYDSPLHF,TGTGCCAGCAGCGCGACAGGGGGTTACGATTCACCCCTCCACTTT
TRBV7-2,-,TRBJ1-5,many,CASSLVATQLNQPQHF,TGTGCCAGCAGCTTAGTTGCGACACAACTGAATCAGCCCCAGCATTTT
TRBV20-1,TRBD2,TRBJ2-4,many,CSVQRENPKNIQYF,TGCAGTGTTCAGCGGGAGAATCCCAAAAACATTCAGTACTTC
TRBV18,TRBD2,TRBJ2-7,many,CASSPWGRVDYDEQYF,TGTGCCAGCTCACCATGGGGGAGGGTCGACTACGACGAGCAGTACTTC
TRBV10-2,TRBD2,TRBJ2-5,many,CASRLAGKETQYF,TGCGCCAGTAGACTAGCGGGGAAAGAGACCCAGTACTTC
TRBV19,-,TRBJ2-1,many,CASSPSDLGEWGEQFF,TGTGCCAGTAGCCCCTCGGACCTGGGGGAATGGGGTGAGCAGTTCTTC
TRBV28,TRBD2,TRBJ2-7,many,CASSFGLADYEQYF,TGTGCCAGCAGTTTCGGGCTAGCGGACTACGAGCAGTACTTC
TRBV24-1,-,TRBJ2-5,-,CATSDSSGFEETQYF,TGTGCCACCAGTGATTCATCAGGGTTTGAGGAGACCCAGTACTTC
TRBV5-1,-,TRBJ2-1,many,CASSLAVGSEQFF,TGCGCCAGCAGCTTGGCCGTGGGGAGTGAGCAGTTCTTC
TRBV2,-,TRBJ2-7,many,CASNPGRTTYEQYF,TGTGCCAGCAATCCCGGGAGAACCACCTACGAGCAGTACTTC
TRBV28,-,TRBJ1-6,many,CASSRDRANSPLHF,TGTGCCAGCAGTCGGGACCGTGCGAATTCACCCCTCCACTTT
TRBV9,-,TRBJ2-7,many,CASSVGSSEQYF,TGTGCCAGCAGCGTAGGTTCTTCCGAGCAGTACTTC
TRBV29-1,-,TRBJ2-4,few,CSVVGAKNIQYF,TGCAGCGTTGTGGGGGCCAAAAACATTCAGTACTTC
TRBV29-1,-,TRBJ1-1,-,CSVRGVLGVNTEAFF,TGCAGCGTGAGGGGGGTTTTGGGGGTGAACACTGAAGCTTTCTTT
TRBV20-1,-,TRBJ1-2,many,CSASRDNYGYTF,TGCAGTGCTAGTCGGGATAACTATGGCTACACCTTC
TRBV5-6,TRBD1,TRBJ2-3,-,CATKDQLSGQGLTDKPYF,TGTGCCACCAAGGACCAATTATCGGGACAGGGTCTCACAGATAAGCCGTATTTT
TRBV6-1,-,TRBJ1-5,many,CASSEAHSNQPQHF,TGTGCCAGCAGTGAAGCGCACAGCAATCAGCCCCAGCATTTT
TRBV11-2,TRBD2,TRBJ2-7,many,CASSLERLGTSVYEQYF,TGTGCCAGCAGCTTAGAACGGCTTGGGACTAGCGTATACGAGCAGTACTTC
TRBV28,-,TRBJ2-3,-,CAGSLTRIGTDTQYF,TGTGCCGGCAGTCTAACTAGAATAGGTACAGATACGCAGTATTTT
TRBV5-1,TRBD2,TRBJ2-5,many,CASSFETGGETQYF,TGCGCCAGCAGCTTTGAAACGGGAGGAGAGACCCAGTACTTC
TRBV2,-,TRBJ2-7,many,CASSLQVVPYEQYF,TGTGCCAGCAGCCTGCAGGTGGTACCGTACGAGCAGTACTTC
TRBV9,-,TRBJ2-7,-,CASSPGSHEQYF,TGTGCCAGCAGCCCGGGGTCCCACGAGCAGTACTTC
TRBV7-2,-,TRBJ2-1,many,CASSLSPTSYNEQFF,TGTGCCAGCAGCTTATCTCCCACTTCCTACAATGAGCAGTTCTTC
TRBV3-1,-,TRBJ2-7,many,CASSYLGGTYEQYF,TGTGCCAGCAGCTATTTAGGAGGGACCTACGAGCAGTACTTC